A single sample is the source of the 18 T cell receptor beta chains below, sequenced in a study of control samples from healthy donors and cancer patients (dated by TCRdb to the early 2020s). Library construction relied on the immunoSEQ multiplex PCR assay. What TCRdb holds here is the immuneACCESS table cut down to in-frame rearrangements. Part of the clones is not present; checked against another copy, under half of the missing clones reflect an unresolved V gene, and the others are unexplained. The sample yields about 89,000 clones; roughly 86% were counted once. Roughly 21% of the sample belongs to the ten largest clones. Source material: blood. The receptors stem from a young man in good health.

The chain uses TRBV19 and TRBJ2-1, with 7 nucleotides matching TRBD1. The CDR3 length is 14 residues. CDR1 is LNHDA and CDR2 is SQIVND in the germline V gene (reference sequence). The ends lost 4 bases at V and 5 bases at J; junction bases unmatched: 5. The CDR3 protein is CASSNTGEHNEQFF. The CDR3 coding sequence is TGTGCCAGTAGTAACACAGGGGAGCACAATGAGCAGTTCTTC.

The chain couples TRBV7-2 to TRBJ1-5, with 8 bases that match TRBD1. The ends lost 5 bases at V and 5 bases at J; junction bases unmatched: 5. Per the germline V gene, CDR1 is SGHTA and CDR2 is FQGNSA. CDR3 length: 14 residues. Here the CDR3 reads CASSNQGAYQPQHF. Written as DNA, the CDR3 is TGTGCCAGCAGCAACCAGGGGGCTTATCAGCCCCAGCATTTT.

This clone appeared once. J is TRBJ1-3 and V is TRBV19, with 7 nucleotides matching TRBD1. Trimming removed 6 bases from V and 0 bases from J; junction bases left unmatched: 8. The CDR3 is 16 residues long. Germline assignment: CDR1 LNHDA and CDR2 SQIVND (reference sequence). Here the CDR3 reads CASSRGKGLSGNTIYF. In DNA form, the CDR3 reads TGTGCCAGTAGCAGGGGGAAGGGACTCTCTGGAAACACCATATATTTT.

Only one count was recorded for this clone. The V gene is TRBV18, the J gene TRBJ2-2; 11 nucleotides agree with TRBD1. Germline CDR1 is KGHSH and CDR2 is LQKENI. Trimming took 6 bases from V and 4 from J; bases not matched to a gene: 7. The CDR3 is 16 residues long. DNA of the CDR3: TGTGCCAGCTCGCGACGAGGACAGGGGGCCACCGGGGAGCTGTTTTTT. This codes for CASSRRGQGATGELFF.

This chain joins TRBV7-8 and TRBJ1-1; no reliable D call. CDR1 SGHVS and CDR2 FQNEAQ come from the germline V gene. This CDR3 comprises 15 residues. V was clipped by 1 base and J by 5 bases, with 14 bases between them. CDR3 nucleotides: TGTGCCAGCAGCTTAGAGGACGGCCGTTGGACTGAAGCTTTCTTT. Translation: CASSLEDGRWTEAFF. The variable domain in full, completed from reference TRBV7-8 and TRBJ1-1, reads GAGVSQSPRYKVAKRGQDVALRCDPISGHVSLFWYQQALGQGPEFLTYFQNEAQLDKSGLPSDRFFAERPEGSVSTLKIQRTQQEDSAVYLCASSLEDGRWTEAFFGQGTRLTVV.

The table lists this clone with a few counts. The chain couples TRBV13 to TRBJ2-2, with TRBD2 matching 10 bases. This CDR3 is built from 18 residues. After removal of 0 bases from V and 4 bases from J, the junction contained 8 bases not matched to a gene. Per the germline V gene, CDR1 is PRHDT and CDR2 is FYEKMQ (reference sequence). The CDR3 here is CASSLGLGTSASTGELFF. CDR3 in DNA: TGTGCCAGCAGCTTAGGGTTGGGGACTAGCGCATCCACCGGGGAGCTGTTTTTT. The variable domain in full, with the rest retrieved from reference TRBV13 and TRBJ2-2, is AAGVIQSPRHLIKEKRETATLKCYPIPRHDTVYWYQQGPGQDPQFLISFYEKMQSDKGSIPDRFSAQQFSDYHSELNMSSLELGDSALYFCASSLGLGTSASTGELFFGEGSRLTVL.

V is TRBV6-5 and J is TRBJ1-1, with D unclear. V was trimmed by 6 bases and J by 1 base, leaving 9 bases between them. Per germline, CDR1 MNHEY and CDR2 SVGAGI. The CDR3 has 13 residues. The CDR3 DNA is TGTGCCAGCAGAAAGCGGGGGAACACTGAAGCTTTCTTT. Its protein product is CASRKRGNTEAFF.

The chain links TRBV7-2 to TRBJ1-2; maybe TRBD1 (5 bases). The CDR3 is made up of 13 amino acids. CDR1 and CDR2 from the germline V gene are SGHTA and FQGNSA. Trimming shortened V by 1 base and J by 4 bases, and 7 bases separated the two germline ends. In DNA form, the CDR3 reads TGTGCCAGCAGCTTAGGGGGCTTCTATGGCTACACCTTC. This sequence encodes CASSLGGFYGYTF.

This chain connects TRBV2 to TRBJ2-5, with 7 bases fitting TRBD2. Germline loops: CDR1 SNHLY, CDR2 FYNNEI. CDR3 size: 12 residues. The trim removed 7 bases at V and 5 bases at J, leaving 4 bases unmatched. As DNA, the CDR3 is TGTGCCAGCAAGCGGGAAGTGGAGACCCAGTACTTC. As protein: CASKREVETQYF. Full variable domain (outside the CDR3, taken from reference TRBV2 and TRBJ2-5): EPEVTQTPSHQVTQMGQEVILRCVPISNHLYFYWYRQILGQKVEFLVSFYNNEISEKSEIFDDQFSVERPDGSNFTLKIRSTKLEDSAMYFCASKREVETQYFGPGTRLLVL.

This chain uses TRBV18 with TRBJ2-1; TRBD1 aligns across 8 bases. CDR1 is KGHSH, CDR2 LQKENI, per germline. After removal of 3 bases from V and 6 bases from J, the junction contained 10 bases not matched to a gene. This CDR3 region has 16 residues. This CDR3 is CASSPAPGQGANEQFF. The CDR3, as DNA: TGTGCCAGCTCACCCGCACCCGGACAGGGTGCCAATGAGCAGTTCTTC.

The rearrangement joins TRBV14 to TRBJ2-3, with 10 bases matching TRBD2. The germline V gene encodes CDR1 SGHDN and CDR2 FVKESK. The CDR3 extends over 13 amino acids. The CDR3 DNA reads TGTGAGCTGCAGCGGGGGGGCCCAGATACGCAGTATTTT. Translating gives CELQRGGPDTQYF.

This sequence joins TRBV5-6 and TRBJ2-4, with 7 bases identical to TRBD1. V lost 4 bases, J lost 3 bases, and 10 bases stayed unmatched. CDR1 and CDR2 from the germline V gene are SGHDT and YYEEEE. The CDR3 contains 16 residues. Here the CDR3 reads CASSLRDSTSKNIQYF. CDR3 bases: TGTGCCAGCAGCCTCCGGGACAGCACGAGCAAAAACATTCAGTACTTC.

This clone showed up many times. This rearrangement joins TRBV6-5 to TRBJ1-4, with D tentatively TRBD1 (5 bases). Per the germline V gene, CDR1 is MNHEY and CDR2 is SVGAGI. With 2 bases removed from V and 5 bases from J, the gap between germline ends came to 15 bases. The length of the CDR3 is 16 residues. In nucleotides, the CDR3 is TGTGCCAGCAGTTACAATTCGGGGCAGGGCAATGAAAAACTGTTTTTT. It specifies CASSYNSGQGNEKLFF.

V and J are TRBV19 and TRBJ1-2; 11 nucleotides agree with TRBD1. This CDR3 contains 12 residues. Germline lookup yields CDR1 LNHDA and CDR2 SQIVND (reference sequence). V trimming: 9 bases; J trimming: 6 bases; junction bases outside the gene matches: 3. CDR3 nucleotide sequence: TGTGCCAGCCGGGACAGGGGGGATGGCTACACCTTC. Translating it yields CASRDRGDGYTF.

V is TRBV3-1 (or the pseudogene TRBV3-2) and J is TRBJ2-2; D may be TRBD1 (5 bases). The germline V and J ends were trimmed by 0 bases and 2 bases, with 7 bases remaining between them. The CDR3 runs 15 residues. The germline gives CDR1 LGHDT, CDR2 YNNKEL (reference sequence). CDR3 in DNA: TGTGCCAGCAGCCAAGACCAGGGTAACACCGGGGAGCTGTTTTTT. This codes for CASSQDQGNTGELFF.

This chain links TRBV24-1 with TRBJ2-3; 10 bases line up with TRBD1. V lost 3 bases, J lost 5 bases, and 10 bases stayed unmatched. Germline CDR1 and CDR2: KGHDR and SFDVKD. The CDR3 sequence is 17 residues long. This CDR3 reads CATSDPDRGRAKDTQYF. The CDR3 nucleotides are TGTGCCACCAGTGATCCAGACAGGGGGCGTGCAAAAGATACGCAGTATTTT.

The chain couples TRBV19 to TRBJ2-1, with D possibly being TRBD2 (6 bases). The CDR3 spans 15 residues. The V and J ends lost 5 bases and 7 bases respectively, with 18 bases between them. Germline V lookup: CDR1 LNHDA, CDR2 SQIVND (reference sequence). The CDR3: CASSPRGSIRNEQFF. The CDR3 DNA follows: TGTGCCAGTAGTCCCCGGGGGAGCATAAGGAATGAGCAGTTCTTC.

The gene calls are TRBV9 and TRBJ2-7, with 8 bases lining up with TRBD1. CDR1 and CDR2 (germline): SGDLS, YYNGEE. The CDR3 contains 14 residues. With V trimmed by 3 bases and J by 2 bases, 4 bases remained unmatched. This chain's CDR3 is CASSGTGNPYEQYF. The CDR3 DNA sequence: TGTGCCAGCAGCGGGACAGGGAATCCCTACGAGCAGTACTTC.